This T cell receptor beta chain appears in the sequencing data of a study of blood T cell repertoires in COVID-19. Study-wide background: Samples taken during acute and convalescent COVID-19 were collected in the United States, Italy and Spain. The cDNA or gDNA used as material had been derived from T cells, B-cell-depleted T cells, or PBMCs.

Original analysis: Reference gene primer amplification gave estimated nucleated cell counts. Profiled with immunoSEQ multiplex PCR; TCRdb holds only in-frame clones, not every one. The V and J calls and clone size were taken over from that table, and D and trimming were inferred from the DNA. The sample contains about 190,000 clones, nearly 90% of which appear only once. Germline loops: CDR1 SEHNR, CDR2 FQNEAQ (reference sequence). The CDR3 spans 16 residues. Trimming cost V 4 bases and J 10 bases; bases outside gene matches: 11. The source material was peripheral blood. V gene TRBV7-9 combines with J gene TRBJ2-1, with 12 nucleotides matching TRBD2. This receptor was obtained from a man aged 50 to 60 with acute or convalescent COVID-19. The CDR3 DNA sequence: TGTGCCAGCAGCTACCCGGGGACTAGCGGGTCAGGAGAGCAGTTCTTC. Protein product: CASSYPGTSGSGEQFF.